Listed below are T cell receptor beta chains from one sample, sequenced in a study of shared clonotypes between healthy human individuals. Here immunoSEQ multiplex PCR was the method, and the copy in TCRdb shows in-frame clones only, minus some. The table lists 600,000 to 700,000 clones, around 73% of them singletons. Sequenced input: memory CD4+ T cells sorted from blood. The receptors shown here come from a woman in her twenties or thirties in good health. CDR3s include the opening cysteine and the closing phenylalanine or tryptophan. The order of the fields is clone size, D gene, CDR3 length, J gene, V gene, CDR3 protein, CDR3 DNA. The D gene is left open where the match is weak. Not every row has a clone size; where given, it reads once, few, many or a size class.

clone size: -; D gene: -; CDR3 length: 12; J gene: TRBJ1-1; V gene: TRBV5-1; CDR3 protein: CASSWGPGEAFF; CDR3 DNA: TGCGCCAGCAGCTGGGGGCCGGGGGAAGCTTTCTTT
clone size: once; D gene: -; CDR3 length: 17; J gene: TRBJ1-4; V gene: TRBV15; CDR3 protein: CATSGKPGLWNNEKLFF; CDR3 DNA: TGTGCCACCAGCGGCAAGCCGGGACTTTGGAATAATGAAAAACTGTTTTTT
clone size: few; D gene: TRBD1; CDR3 length: 14; J gene: TRBJ1-5; V gene: TRBV28; CDR3 protein: CASSTGTGNQPQHF; CDR3 DNA: TGTGCCAGCAGCACCGGGACAGGGAATCAGCCCCAGCATTTT
clone size: once; D gene: -; CDR3 length: 15; J gene: TRBJ2-3; V gene: TRBV4-2; CDR3 protein: CASSQEQGGGDTQYF; CDR3 DNA: TGTGCCAGCAGCCAAGAACAGGGGGGGGGAGATACGCAGTATTTT
clone size: -; D gene: -; CDR3 length: 14; J gene: TRBJ2-2; V gene: TRBV7-9; CDR3 protein: CASSLGGGVRELFF; CDR3 DNA: TGTGCCAGCAGCTTAGGAGGAGGGGTGCGGGAGCTGTTTTTT
clone size: -; D gene: TRBD2; CDR3 length: 16; J gene: TRBJ2-1; V gene: TRBV28; CDR3 protein: CASKIDWSGSYNEQFF; CDR3 DNA: TGTGCCAGCAAGATCGATTGGAGCGGGAGCTACAATGAGCAGTTCTTC
clone size: many; D gene: TRBD1; CDR3 length: 14; J gene: TRBJ1-1; V gene: TRBV19; CDR3 protein: CASTLDRGHTEAFF; CDR3 DNA: TGTGCCAGTACCCTAGACAGGGGGCACACTGAAGCTTTCTTT
clone size: few; D gene: -; CDR3 length: 14; J gene: TRBJ2-7; V gene: TRBV19; CDR3 protein: CASSISGAPYEQYF; CDR3 DNA: TGTGCCAGTAGTATTTCAGGGGCGCCCTACGAGCAGTACTTC
clone size: -; D gene: -; CDR3 length: 15; J gene: TRBJ2-6; V gene: TRBV28; CDR3 protein: CASSSTVSGANVLTF; CDR3 DNA: TGTGCCAGCAGTTCGACAGTCTCTGGGGCCAACGTCCTGACTTTC
clone size: -; D gene: TRBD2; CDR3 length: 15; J gene: TRBJ2-3; V gene: TRBV28; CDR3 protein: CASSLRSGGIDTQYF; CDR3 DNA: TGTGCCAGCAGTTTGCGGTCGGGGGGGATAGATACGCAGTATTTT
clone size: -; D gene: -; CDR3 length: 15; J gene: TRBJ2-7; V gene: TRBV25-1; CDR3 protein: CASSDTGTSSYEQYF; CDR3 DNA: TGTGCCAGCAGTGATACGGGGACCAGCTCCTACGAGCAGTACTTC
clone size: -; D gene: -; CDR3 length: 12; J gene: TRBJ1-1; V gene: TRBV28; CDR3 protein: CASTRFRGEAFF; CDR3 DNA: TGTGCCAGCACCCGTTTTAGGGGTGAAGCTTTCTTT
clone size: -; D gene: TRBD1; CDR3 length: 15; J gene: TRBJ1-3; V gene: TRBV2; CDR3 protein: CASKGTGVPGNTIYF; CDR3 DNA: TGTGCCAGCAAAGGGACAGGGGTACCCGGAAACACCATATATTTT
clone size: -; D gene: TRBD2; CDR3 length: 17; J gene: TRBJ2-1; V gene: TRBV19; CDR3 protein: CASSRTSGRGSYNEQFF; CDR3 DNA: TGTGCCAGTAGTAGAACTAGCGGGAGAGGGTCCTACAATGAGCAGTTCTTC
clone size: -; D gene: -; CDR3 length: 14; J gene: TRBJ1-1; V gene: TRBV13; CDR3 protein: CASSLVGLNTEAFF; CDR3 DNA: TGTGCCAGCAGCTTAGTTGGCCTAAACACTGAAGCTTTCTTT
clone size: few; D gene: -; CDR3 length: 18; J gene: TRBJ1-1; V gene: TRBV5-6; CDR3 protein: CASSSPSLDVSRDTEAFF; CDR3 DNA: TGTGCCAGCAGCTCCCCTTCCCTGGACGTCAGCCGGGACACTGAAGCTTTCTTT
clone size: -; D gene: -; CDR3 length: 14; J gene: TRBJ2-5; V gene: TRBV19; CDR3 protein: CASSTSQSQETQYF; CDR3 DNA: TGTGCCAGTAGTACCAGCCAGTCACAAGAGACCCAGTACTTC
clone size: -; D gene: -; CDR3 length: 14; J gene: TRBJ1-1; V gene: TRBV5-1; CDR3 protein: CASSRDVMNTEAFF; CDR3 DNA: TGCGCCAGCAGCAGGGACGTAATGAACACTGAAGCTTTCTTT
clone size: -; D gene: -; CDR3 length: 13; J gene: TRBJ1-1; V gene: TRBV9; CDR3 protein: CASSVDSGAEAFF; CDR3 DNA: TGTGCCAGCAGCGTGGACAGCGGGGCTGAAGCTTTCTTT
clone size: -; D gene: -; CDR3 length: 13; J gene: TRBJ2-7; V gene: TRBV9; CDR3 protein: CASSDQGSNEQYF; CDR3 DNA: TGTGCCAGCAGCGATCAGGGGTCCAACGAGCAGTACTTC
clone size: -; D gene: TRBD2; CDR3 length: 16; J gene: TRBJ2-3; V gene: TRBV7-2; CDR3 protein: CASSLRLAGGTDTQYF; CDR3 DNA: TGTGCCAGCAGCTTACGACTAGCGGGAGGGACAGATACGCAGTATTTT
clone size: -; D gene: -; CDR3 length: 12; J gene: TRBJ1-2; V gene: TRBV28; CDR3 protein: CASSLRGYGYTF; CDR3 DNA: TGTGCCAGCAGTCTCCGGGGATATGGCTACACCTTC
clone size: once; D gene: -; CDR3 length: 15; J gene: TRBJ2-7; V gene: TRBV28; CDR3 protein: CASRGAGEGYYEQYF; CDR3 DNA: TGTGCCAGCAGGGGGGCAGGGGAAGGATACTACGAGCAGTACTTC
clone size: once; D gene: -; CDR3 length: 15; J gene: TRBJ2-7; V gene: TRBV10-3; CDR3 protein: CAISGGGGPSYEQYF; CDR3 DNA: TGTGCCATCTCCGGGGGCGGTGGGCCCTCCTACGAGCAGTACTTC
clone size: -; D gene: -; CDR3 length: 12; J gene: TRBJ1-5; V gene: TRBV28; CDR3 protein: CASRTNWGPQHF; CDR3 DNA: TGTGCCAGCAGAACGAATTGGGGGCCCCAGCATTTT
clone size: few; D gene: TRBD2; CDR3 length: 14; J gene: TRBJ2-7; V gene: TRBV5-6; CDR3 protein: CASSPTGTSGMKYF; CDR3 DNA: TGTGCCAGCAGCCCGACCGGGACTAGCGGGATGAAGTACTTC
clone size: -; D gene: TRBD1; CDR3 length: 14; J gene: TRBJ2-1; V gene: TRBV5-1; CDR3 protein: CASSLGRTGDEQFF; CDR3 DNA: TGCGCCAGCAGCTTGGGTCGGACAGGGGATGAGCAGTTCTTC
clone size: many; D gene: -; CDR3 length: 15; J gene: TRBJ1-5; V gene: TRBV6-1; CDR3 protein: CASRVQEASNQPQHF; CDR3 DNA: TGTGCCAGCAGAGTACAGGAGGCCAGCAATCAGCCCCAGCATTTT
clone size: -; D gene: TRBD2; CDR3 length: 13; J gene: TRBJ2-5; V gene: TRBV29-1; CDR3 protein: CSVEVLAEETQYF; CDR3 DNA: TGCAGCGTTGAAGTCCTAGCGGAAGAGACCCAGTACTTC
clone size: -; D gene: TRBD1; CDR3 length: 13; J gene: TRBJ1-5; V gene: TRBV7-8; CDR3 protein: CASSLEQGSPQHF; CDR3 DNA: TGTGCCAGCAGCTTAGAACAGGGGAGCCCCCAGCATTTT
clone size: -; D gene: -; CDR3 length: 15; J gene: TRBJ1-3; V gene: TRBV27; CDR3 protein: CASSLRRQAGNTIYF; CDR3 DNA: TGTGCCAGCAGTTTGAGGAGACAGGCTGGAAACACCATATATTTT
clone size: -; D gene: -; CDR3 length: 16; J gene: TRBJ2-1; V gene: TRBV7-3; CDR3 protein: CASSRLNSDPYNEQFF; CDR3 DNA: TGTGCCAGCAGCCGATTAAATTCGGACCCCTACAATGAGCAGTTCTTC
clone size: -; D gene: TRBD2; CDR3 length: 15; J gene: TRBJ2-3; V gene: TRBV7-9; CDR3 protein: CASSPLAGDLDTQYF; CDR3 DNA: TGTGCCAGCAGCCCCCTAGCGGGAGATTTAGATACGCAGTATTTT
clone size: -; D gene: TRBD1; CDR3 length: 15; J gene: TRBJ2-5; V gene: TRBV5-4; CDR3 protein: CASSDTGGAGETQYF; CDR3 DNA: TGTGCCAGCAGCGATACAGGGGGCGCGGGAGAGACCCAGTACTTC
clone size: few; D gene: TRBD1; CDR3 length: 14; J gene: TRBJ1-5; V gene: TRBV4-2; CDR3 protein: CASSPDRGEGPQHF; CDR3 DNA: TGTGCCAGCAGCCCCGACAGGGGGGAGGGTCCCCAGCATTTT
clone size: -; D gene: -; CDR3 length: 13; J gene: TRBJ2-7; V gene: TRBV6-1; CDR3 protein: CASTSADAYEQYF; CDR3 DNA: TGTGCCAGCACTTCGGCAGACGCCTACGAGCAGTACTTC
clone size: -; D gene: -; CDR3 length: 17; J gene: TRBJ2-3; V gene: TRBV7-2; CDR3 protein: CASSLRRRGVSTDTQYF; CDR3 DNA: TGTGCCAGCAGCTTACGACGCAGGGGGGTTAGCACAGATACGCAGTATTTT
clone size: -; D gene: -; CDR3 length: 15; J gene: TRBJ2-3; V gene: TRBV10-3; CDR3 protein: CAIRGPAEYTDTQYF; CDR3 DNA: TGTGCCATCAGAGGACCCGCCGAGTACACAGATACGCAGTATTTT
clone size: many; D gene: -; CDR3 length: 15; J gene: TRBJ1-6; V gene: TRBV6-5; CDR3 protein: CASSRRGQRSSPLHF; CDR3 DNA: TGTGCCAGCAGCCGCCGAGGACAAAGGAGTTCACCCCTCCACTTT
clone size: once; D gene: TRBD2; CDR3 length: 14; J gene: TRBJ2-3; V gene: TRBV28; CDR3 protein: CASKIGLAGDTQYF; CDR3 DNA: TGTGCCAGCAAAATTGGACTAGCTGGCGATACGCAGTATTTT
clone size: -; D gene: -; CDR3 length: 15; J gene: TRBJ2-7; V gene: TRBV9; CDR3 protein: CASSVGDTGNYEQYF; CDR3 DNA: TGTGCCAGCAGCGTAGGGGACACAGGTAACTACGAGCAGTACTTC
clone size: -; D gene: -; CDR3 length: 16; J gene: TRBJ2-5; V gene: TRBV2; CDR3 protein: CASNIARDEGKETQYF; CDR3 DNA: TGTGCCAGCAACATAGCGCGGGACGAGGGAAAAGAGACCCAGTACTTC
clone size: -; D gene: TRBD2; CDR3 length: 15; J gene: TRBJ2-5; V gene: TRBV7-2; CDR3 protein: CASSSTSGRRETQYF; CDR3 DNA: TGTGCCAGCAGCTCGACTAGCGGGAGGCGCGAGACCCAGTACTTC
clone size: -; D gene: -; CDR3 length: 13; J gene: TRBJ1-1; V gene: TRBV6-1; CDR3 protein: CASREGLNTEAFF; CDR3 DNA: TGTGCCAGCAGAGAGGGTTTAAACACTGAAGCTTTCTTT
clone size: -; D gene: -; CDR3 length: 13; J gene: TRBJ1-1; V gene: TRBV10-3; CDR3 protein: CAIRREGNTEAFF; CDR3 DNA: TGTGCCATCAGACGGGAGGGGAACACTGAAGCTTTCTTT
clone size: many; D gene: -; CDR3 length: 18; J gene: TRBJ1-1; V gene: TRBV11-2; CDR3 protein: CASSLVGRTKGMNTEAFF; CDR3 DNA: TGTGCCAGCAGCTTAGTGGGGAGGACCAAGGGCATGAACACTGAAGCTTTCTTT
clone size: -; D gene: TRBD1; CDR3 length: 16; J gene: TRBJ2-7; V gene: TRBV5-7; CDR3 protein: CASSLSDRGHWYEQYF; CDR3 DNA: TGTGCCAGCAGCTTGTCGGACAGGGGGCACTGGTACGAGCAGTACTTC
clone size: -; D gene: -; CDR3 length: 15; J gene: TRBJ1-4; V gene: TRBV11-2; CDR3 protein: CASSGTTATNEKLFF; CDR3 DNA: TGTGCCAGCAGCGGAACGACAGCAACTAATGAAAAACTGTTTTTT
clone size: once; D gene: -; CDR3 length: 16; J gene: TRBJ1-2; V gene: TRBV11-1; CDR3 protein: CASSLASQSALYGYTF; CDR3 DNA: TGTGCCAGCAGCTTAGCGTCTCAGTCCGCCTTATATGGCTACACCTTC
clone size: -; D gene: -; CDR3 length: 16; J gene: TRBJ1-1; V gene: TRBV6-1; CDR3 protein: CASSGGAGSMNTEAFF; CDR3 DNA: TGTGCCAGCAGTGGTGGGGCAGGATCTATGAACACTGAAGCTTTCTTT
clone size: -; D gene: -; CDR3 length: 14; J gene: TRBJ2-7; V gene: TRBV29-1; CDR3 protein: CSATPGHQTYEQYF; CDR3 DNA: TGCAGCGCAACACCGGGACACCAGACCTACGAGCAGTACTTC
clone size: -; D gene: -; CDR3 length: 16; J gene: TRBJ2-7; V gene: TRBV18; CDR3 protein: CASSLARGRGSYEQYF; CDR3 DNA: TGTGCCAGCTCACTGGCTCGGGGTCGCGGCTCCTACGAGCAGTACTTC
clone size: -; D gene: TRBD1; CDR3 length: 16; J gene: TRBJ1-2; V gene: TRBV9; CDR3 protein: CASSVVEGAANYGYTF; CDR3 DNA: TGTGCCAGCAGCGTAGTTGAGGGGGCGGCTAACTATGGCTACACCTTC
clone size: -; D gene: TRBD1; CDR3 length: 17; J gene: TRBJ2-4; V gene: TRBV11-3; CDR3 protein: CASSPGQGVGDKNIQYF; CDR3 DNA: TGTGCCAGCAGCCCGGGACAGGGGGTTGGGGACAAAAACATTCAGTACTTC
clone size: -; D gene: -; CDR3 length: 10; J gene: TRBJ1-4; V gene: TRBV30; CDR3 protein: CAGGFEKLFF; CDR3 DNA: TGTGCCGGCGGTTTTGAAAAACTGTTTTTT
clone size: -; D gene: -; CDR3 length: 13; J gene: TRBJ2-5; V gene: TRBV19; CDR3 protein: CASSMGRSGTQYF; CDR3 DNA: TGTGCCAGTAGTATGGGGCGGAGCGGGACCCAGTACTTC
clone size: once; D gene: -; CDR3 length: 12; J gene: TRBJ1-1; V gene: TRBV19; CDR3 protein: CASSMYDTEAFF; CDR3 DNA: TGTGCCAGTAGTATGTACGACACTGAAGCTTTCTTT
clone size: -; D gene: -; CDR3 length: 18; J gene: TRBJ1-3; V gene: TRBV30; CDR3 protein: CAWSVYGGSPPSGNTIYF; CDR3 DNA: TGTGCCTGGAGTGTATACGGTGGGAGCCCTCCCTCTGGAAACACCATATATTTT
clone size: few; D gene: -; CDR3 length: 15; J gene: TRBJ2-2; V gene: TRBV5-8; CDR3 protein: CASSYGTPNTGELFF; CDR3 DNA: TGTGCCAGCAGCTACGGGACACCTAACACCGGGGAGCTGTTTTTT
clone size: -; D gene: -; CDR3 length: 13; J gene: TRBJ2-5; V gene: TRBV5-6; CDR3 protein: CASSSTRGETQYF; CDR3 DNA: TGTGCCAGCAGCTCGACTAGGGGCGAGACCCAGTACTTC